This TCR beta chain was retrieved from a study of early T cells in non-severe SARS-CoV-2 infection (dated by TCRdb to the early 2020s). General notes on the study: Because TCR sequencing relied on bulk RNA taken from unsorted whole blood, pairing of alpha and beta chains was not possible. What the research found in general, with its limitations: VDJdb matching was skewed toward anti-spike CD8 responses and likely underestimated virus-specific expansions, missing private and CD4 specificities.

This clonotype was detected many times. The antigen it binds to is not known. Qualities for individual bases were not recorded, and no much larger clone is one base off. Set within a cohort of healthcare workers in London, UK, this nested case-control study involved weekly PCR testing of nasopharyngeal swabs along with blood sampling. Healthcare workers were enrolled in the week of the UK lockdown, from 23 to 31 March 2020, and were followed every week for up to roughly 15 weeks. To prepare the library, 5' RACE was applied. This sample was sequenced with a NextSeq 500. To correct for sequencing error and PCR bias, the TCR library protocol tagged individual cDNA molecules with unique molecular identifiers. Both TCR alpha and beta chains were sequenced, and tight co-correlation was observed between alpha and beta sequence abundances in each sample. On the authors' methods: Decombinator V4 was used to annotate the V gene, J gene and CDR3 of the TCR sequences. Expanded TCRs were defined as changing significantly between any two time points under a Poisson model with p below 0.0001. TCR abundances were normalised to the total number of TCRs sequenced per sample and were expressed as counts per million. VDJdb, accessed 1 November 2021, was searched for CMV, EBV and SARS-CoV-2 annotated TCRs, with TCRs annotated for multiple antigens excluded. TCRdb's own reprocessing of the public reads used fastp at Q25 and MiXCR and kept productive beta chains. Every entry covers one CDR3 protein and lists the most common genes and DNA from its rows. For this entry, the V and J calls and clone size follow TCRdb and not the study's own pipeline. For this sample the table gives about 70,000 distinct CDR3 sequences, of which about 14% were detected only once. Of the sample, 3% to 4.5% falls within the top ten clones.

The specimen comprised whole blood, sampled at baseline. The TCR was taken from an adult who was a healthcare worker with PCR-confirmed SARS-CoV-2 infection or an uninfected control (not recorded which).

The CDR3 region has the sequence CASSLEPQGTYEQYF. The DNA sequence is as follows: TGCGCCAGCAGCTTGGAGCCTCAGGGTACCTACGAGCAGTACTTC. The rearrangement combines TRBV5-1 with TRBJ2-7; the best D guess is TRBD1, with 5 bases matching. Trimming costs V 0 bases and J 2 bases, and their ends lie 12 bases apart. The CDR3 starts with the cysteine, ends with the phenylalanine, and has 15 residues. Only the CDR3 portion is preserved as DNA: 45 bases, with reading frame beginning at the first base. The germline V gene specifies SGHRS as CDR1 and YFSETQ as CDR2.